Listed below are T cell receptor beta chains from one sample, sequenced in a study of T cells in Graves' hyperthyroidism and ophthalmopathy. One entry per CDR3 protein results from TCRdb running MiXCR on the multiplex PCR reads. Found here are about 640,000 distinct CDR3 sequences, roughly 15% of them singletons; the top ten hold around an eighth. The specimen was blood. These receptor sequences come from a woman aged 50 to 60 with Graves' ophthalmopathy. The CDR3 runs from the conserved cysteine through the conserved F or W. D genes are given only for firm matches. A clone size is listed for some rows: how often the clone was seen (once, few, many), or a class if it is expanded.

clone_size	d_call	v_call	j_call	cdr3_aa	cdr3_nt
many	.	TRBV7-9	TRBJ2-7	CASSLIGGWDPYEQYF	TGTGCCAGCAGCTTAATAGGGGGTTGGGATCCCTACGAGCAGTACTTC
.	TRBD1	TRBV20-1	TRBJ1-2	CSARDYRGRYGYTF	TGCAGTGCTAGGGACTACAGGGGGCGGTATGGCTACACCTTC
many	.	TRBV24-1	TRBJ2-2	CATSDPRRNTGELFF	TGTGCCACCAGTGACCCTAGGAGGAACACCGGGGAGCTGTTTTTT
.	TRBD2	TRBV20-1	TRBJ2-7	CSATSGETYEQYF	TGCAGTGCAACGAGCGGGGAAACCTACGAGCAGTACTTC
many	.	TRBV5-6	TRBJ1-1	CASSLVLMTENTEAFF	TGTGCCAGCAGCTTGGTCCTGATGACAGAGAACACTGAAGCTTTCTTT
.	TRBD2	TRBV24-1	TRBJ2-7	CATSDLSTSGSYEQYF	TGTGCCACCAGTGATTTGTCGACTAGCGGGAGTTACGAGCAGTACTTC
many	TRBD1	TRBV7-8	TRBJ2-1	CASSSRTGGLLEQFF	TGTGCCAGCAGCTCCAGGACAGGGGGATTACTTGAGCAGTTCTTC
many	TRBD1	TRBV28	TRBJ1-5	CASSSHQGVVRDQPQHF	TGTGCCAGCAGTTCACACCAGGGGGTGGTTAGAGATCAGCCCCAGCATTTT
few	TRBD1	TRBV6-2/TRBV6-3	TRBJ2-1	CASRDRGTYNEQFF	TGTGCCAGCCGGGACAGGGGTACCTACAATGAGCAGTTCTTC
few	.	TRBV7-2	TRBJ1-1	CASSKQPGGTGTEAFF	TGTGCCAGCAGCAAGCAACCCGGAGGGACGGGCACTGAAGCTTTCTTT
.	.	TRBV7-9	TRBJ2-1	CASSQPIAGATFNEQFF	TGCGCCAGCAGCCAACCCATAGCCGGGGCCACCTTCAATGAGCAGTTCTTC
many	.	TRBV30	TRBJ2-7	CAWRTGIHEQYF	TGTGCCTGGAGAACAGGGATCCACGAGCAGTACTTC
.	.	TRBV5-1	TRBJ2-1	CASSLVGGNYNEQFF	TGCGCCAGCAGCTTGGTAGGGGGGAACTACAATGAGCAGTTCTTC
.	.	TRBV19	TRBJ2-3	CASSINQNSGDTDTQYF	TGTGCCAGTAGTATCAACCAGAATAGCGGAGACACAGATACGCAGTATTTT
many	.	TRBV27	TRBJ1-2	CASSLSPGSNYGYTF	TGTGCCAGCAGTTTATCTCCGGGCAGCAACTATGGCTACACCTTC
many	TRBD2	TRBV7-2	TRBJ2-7	CASSLLRLAGGEQYF	TGTGCCAGCAGCCTCTTGAGACTAGCGGGAGGCGAGCAGTACTTC
few	.	TRBV14	TRBJ1-1	CASSQHRNLNTEAFF	TGTGCCAGCAGCCAACACAGAAATTTGAACACTGAAGCTTTCTTT
many	TRBD1	TRBV30	TRBJ1-1	CAWSFGGDRGAFF	TGTGCCTGGAGTTTCGGGGGGGACAGGGGAGCTTTCTTT
many	.	TRBV30	TRBJ1-3	CAWSAGGNTIYF	TGTGCCTGGAGTGCAGGAGGGAACACCATATATTTT
few	TRBD1	TRBV5-1	TRBJ2-5	CASSTGTGSVETQYF	TGCGCCAGCAGCACCGGGACAGGGTCAGTCGAGACCCAGTACTTC
few	TRBD1	TRBV12-3/TRBV12-4	TRBJ1-1	CTSSSRDRAIWVNTEAFF	TGTACCAGCAGTTCAAGGGACAGGGCAATTTGGGTGAACACTGAAGCTTTCTTT
many	.	TRBV12-3/TRBV12-4	TRBJ1-1	CASSPRFGFRDTEAFF	TGTGCCAGCAGTCCGAGGTTCGGGTTTAGGGACACTGAAGCTTTCTTT
few	.	TRBV28	TRBJ1-5	CASSLLGTQPQHF	TGTGCCAGCAGTTTATTGGGGACTCAGCCCCAGCATTTT
few	.	TRBV24-1	TRBJ2-5	CATSEPNQETQYF	TGTGCCACCAGTGAACCAAATCAAGAGACCCAGTACTTC
.	.	TRBV6-1	TRBJ2-1	CASSERQVREQFF	TGTGCCAGCAGTGAAAGACAAGTGAGAGAGCAGTTCTTC
many	.	TRBV2	TRBJ2-6	CASSELAGGANVLTF	TGTGCCAGCAGTGAGTTGGCCGGTGGGGCCAACGTCCTGACTTTC
many	TRBD2	TRBV20-1	TRBJ2-3	CSARDPGGRGDTQYF	TGCAGTGCTAGAGATCCTGGCGGGAGGGGGGATACGCAGTATTTT
many	.	TRBV12-3/TRBV12-4	TRBJ1-5	CASSSQGFNQPQHF	TGTGCCAGCAGTTCGCAGGGGTTCAATCAGCCCCAGCATTTT
.	TRBD1	TRBV6-2/TRBV6-3	TRBJ1-5	CASSWGTGQGETNQPQHF	TGTGCCAGCAGTTGGGGCACTGGACAGGGTGAGACGAATCAGCCCCAGCATTTT
many	.	TRBV7-2	TRBJ2-3	CASSKTHSTDTQYF	TGTGCCAGCAGCAAGACACATAGCACAGATACGCAGTATTTT
few	.	TRBV20-1	TRBJ1-5	CSASEPLGQINQPQHF	TGCAGTGCTAGTGAACCACTGGGACAAATCAATCAGCCCCAGCATTTT
many	TRBD2	TRBV12-3/TRBV12-4	TRBJ2-7	CASTKTSGRLEQYF	TGTGCCAGCACCAAAACTAGCGGGAGGCTGGAGCAGTACTTC
few	TRBD1	TRBV30	TRBJ2-6	CAWSGGEGQGSFGANVLTF	TGTGCCTGGAGTGGGGGGGAAGGACAGGGCTCGTTTGGGGCCAACGTCCTGACTTTC
many	.	TRBV12-3/TRBV12-4	TRBJ2-2	CASSPLWANTGELFF	TGTGCCAGCAGTCCCCTATGGGCGAACACCGGGGAGCTGTTTTTT
many	TRBD1	TRBV11-1	TRBJ2-3	CASSGDRHFTDTQYF	TGTGCCAGCAGCGGGGACAGACATTTTACAGATACGCAGTATTTT